This is a list of T cell receptor beta chains from one sample in a study of T cells in Graves' hyperthyroidism and ophthalmopathy. Each CDR3 protein is one row after TCRdb ran MiXCR on the multiplex PCR reads. Of about 570,000 distinct CDR3 sequences in the sample, roughly 50% are singletons; the top ten hold under 20%. Input material: peripheral blood or thyroid tissue (not recorded which). All receptors derive from an adult woman with Graves' disease, either hyperthyroidism or ophthalmopathy (not recorded which). CDR3s include the opening cysteine and the closing phenylalanine or tryptophan. D genes are given only for firm matches. For some rows the clone size is stated as once, few or many, or as a class when expanded; others skip it.

.,TRBJ2-7,many,TRBV3-1,CASSQGEATGQYF,TGTGCCAGCAGCCAAGGAGAAGCTACGGGGCAGTACTTC
.,TRBJ1-6,many,TRBV5-1,CASSLAGYSPLHF,TGCGCCAGCAGCTTGGCAGGGTACTCACCCCTCCACTTT
.,TRBJ1-1,.,TRBV25-1,CASAPRGGSTEAFF,TGTGCCAGCGCCCCCAGGGGAGGGTCAACTGAAGCTTTCTTT
.,TRBJ2-2,.,TRBV7-9,CASSQPFYSTGELFF,TGCGCCAGCAGTCAGCCTTTTTACAGCACCGGGGAGCTGTTTTTT
.,TRBJ1-1,many,TRBV30,CAWRTSGSTEAFF,TGTGCCTGGAGAACATCAGGGAGCACTGAAGCTTTCTTT
TRBD1,TRBJ2-5,many,TRBV7-7,CASGRDRGTQYF,TGTGCTAGCGGCCGGGACAGGGGGACCCAGTACTTC
TRBD1,TRBJ1-5,few,TRBV28,CASREQGQPQHF,TGTGCCAGCAGAGAACAGGGGCAGCCCCAGCATTTT
TRBD2,TRBJ2-7,.,TRBV10-2,CASSEFKVLAGVEQYF,TGCGCCAGCAGTGAATTTAAGGTGCTAGCGGGAGTTGAGCAGTACTTC
.,TRBJ2-5,many,TRBV20-1,CSATRGAETQYF,TGCAGTGCTACTAGGGGCGCAGAGACCCAGTACTTC
TRBD2,TRBJ2-7,.,TRBV7-2,CASSATLAGPYEQYF,TGTGCCAGCAGCGCTACTCTAGCGGGGCCCTACGAGCAGTACTTC
.,TRBJ2-2,many,TRBV20-1,CSASSGTNTGELFF,TGCAGTGCTAGTAGCGGAACTAACACCGGGGAGCTGTTTTTT
TRBD1,TRBJ2-5,many,TRBV5-1,CASSSGTGSETQYF,TGCGCCAGCAGCTCAGGGACAGGGAGCGAGACCCAGTACTTC
TRBD2,TRBJ2-5,many,TRBV12-3/TRBV12-4,CASSLSGLAGSPQETQYF,TGTGCCAGCAGTTTGTCGGGACTAGCGGGAAGCCCTCAAGAGACCCAGTACTTC
.,TRBJ1-2,.,TRBV30,CAWSGTAAGGYTF,TGTGCCTGGAGTGGGACAGCCGCGGGGGGCTACACCTTC
.,TRBJ1-1,many,TRBV7-9,CASSLTSETEAFF,TGTGCCAGCAGCTTAACCAGTGAGACTGAAGCTTTCTTT
.,TRBJ1-3,.,TRBV15,CATSSANLSFSNCTIYF,TGTGCCACCAGCAGCGCCAACCTGAGTTTCTCTAATTGCACCATATATTTT
TRBD2,TRBJ2-7,many,TRBV7-2,CASSRKLAGGSYEQYF,TGTGCCAGCAGCCGTAAACTAGCGGGAGGCTCCTACGAGCAGTACTTC